The rows below give T cell receptor beta chains drawn from one sample of a study of blood T cell repertoires in COVID-19. This table comes from immunoSEQ multiplex PCR, and its TCRdb copy is limited to in-frame clones, with some not included. The sample lists approximately 92,000 clones; around 80% were seen once. The sample comprised peripheral blood. The receptors come from a man older than 75 with acute or convalescent COVID-19. CDR3s include the opening cysteine and the closing phenylalanine or tryptophan. Each record gives: clone size, J gene, D gene, V gene, CDR3 DNA, CDR3 protein. D genes are given only for firm matches. Rows give clone size only sometimes, using once, few, many, or a class for an expanded clone.

>-|TRBJ2-1|TRBD2|TRBV5-1
TGCGCCAGCAGCCCCCGGGCCGGGACTAGCGGGGGTAATGAGCAGTTCTTC
CASSPRAGTSGGNEQFF
>-|TRBJ2-7|TRBD2|TRBV5-5
TGTGCCAGCAGCTTGGAGGTAGGGACTAGCGGCTACGAGCAGTACTTC
CASSLEVGTSGYEQYF
>many|TRBJ1-3|-|TRBV19
TGTGCCAGTAATACGGCTGGAAACACCATATATTTT
CASNTAGNTIYF
>-|TRBJ2-7|TRBD2|TRBV7-9
TGTGCCAGCGGGACTACCGCCTACGAGCAGTACTTC
CASGTTAYEQYF
>-|TRBJ2-5|-|TRBV6-5
TGTGCCAGCAGTTATTGGGGGGGCCGCCAAGAGACCCAGTACTTC
CASSYWGGRQETQYF
>once|TRBJ1-1|-|TRBV30
TGTGCCCAGTTCTGGACAGCGAACACTGAAGCTTTCTTT
CAQFWTANTEAFF
>few|TRBJ2-7|-|TRBV10-1
TGCGCCAGCAGTGAGGGGGGGGCCTCGGGCTACGAGCAGTACTTC
CASSEGGASGYEQYF
>-|TRBJ2-7|TRBD2|TRBV11-2
TGTGCCAGCAGCGCGGGACTAGCGGGAGTTGAGCAGTACTTC
CASSAGLAGVEQYF
>-|TRBJ1-4|TRBD1|TRBV6-1
TGTGCCAGCAGTGAAGCAGGGGGCCCGAATGAAAAACTGTTTTTT
CASSEAGGPNEKLFF
>-|TRBJ1-2|-|TRBV5-4
TGTGCCAGCAGCTTTCGGGGGGTTGTGGGCTACACCTTC
CASSFRGVVGYTF
>-|TRBJ2-5|-|TRBV28
TGTGCCAGCAGTTTTCAAGCGCCGGGGAGGGAGACCCAGTACTTC
CASSFQAPGRETQYF
>-|TRBJ2-7|TRBD1|TRBV28
TGTGCCAGCAGTTTCACGACAGGGGGCCGATACGAGCAGTACTTC
CASSFTTGGRYEQYF
>-|TRBJ1-1|-|TRBV7-2
TGTGCCAGCAGCTTAGAGTCGCGACGGGACACTGAAGCTTTCTTT
CASSLESRRDTEAFF
>-|TRBJ2-5|TRBD1|TRBV5-1
TGCGCCAGCAGCTCAACTACAGGGGTGGAGACCCAGTACTTC
CASSSTTGVETQYF
>-|TRBJ2-5|TRBD2|TRBV27
TGTGCCAGCAGTTTAATGGTAGCGGGAGGTTTGGCACAAGAGACCCAGTACTTC
CASSLMVAGGLAQETQYF